This T cell receptor (beta chain) derives from a study of shared clonotypes between healthy human individuals. Germline CDR1 reads SNHLY; CDR2 reads FYNNEI. Deletions cut 3 bases from V and 5 bases from J, with 14 bases between. The CDR3 loop spans 15 amino acids. The study, taken as a whole, reports: Compared with memory subsets, naive subsets generally had larger estimated richness. Expectations were that clonotype sharing among donors would be affected by sequencing depth.

With respect to this clone: Its antigen is undetermined.

The assay was immunoSEQ multiplex PCR, and TCRdb's table has in-frame clones only and misses some. The sample consists of some 1,600,000 clones, roughly 98% of them appearing once. The sample was naive CD4+ T cells sorted from blood. Subset in this sample: CD45RA+ positively selected. The sequence was obtained from a man aged 25-40 years in good health. The gene calls are TRBV2 and TRBJ1-5; D unclear. The CDR3 protein is CASSEDVGAYQPQHF. The CDR3 DNA sequence: TGTGCCAGCAGTGAGGACGTGGGTGCGTATCAGCCCCAGCATTTT.